One and the same sample provided the 2 T cell receptor beta chains below, sequenced in a study of identical twins. TCRdb reanalysed the 5' RACE reads using MiXCR and keeps one entry per CDR3 protein. The sample has 200,000 to 250,000 distinct CDR3 sequences, under 10% seen once. Separately, the same data were catalogued under a study of yellow fever vaccine responses in identical twins.

Sequenced: memory (CD45RO+) T cells sorted from blood. The receptors shown here come from a woman aged 18-35 years in good health.

This clonotype was seen only a few times. The V call is TRBV28, the J call TRBJ1-5; 7 bases align to TRBD1. The CDR3 covers 17 residues. J lost 4 bases, V lost 6 bases, and 15 bases had no gene match. Germline V lookup: CDR1 MDHEN, CDR2 SYDVKM. Here the CDR3 reads CASRSGEITGQNQPQHF. Written as DNA, the CDR3 is TGTGCCAGCAGGTCAGGGGAGATTACGGGACAGAATCAGCCCCAGCATTTT.

This clonotype has a count of ten or more. The V call is TRBV5-1, the J call TRBJ2-3; the match to TRBD1 covers 8 bases. The germline V gene has CDR1 SGHRS and CDR2 YFSETQ. J was trimmed by 5 bases and V by 1 base; bases with no gene match: 3. The CDR3 loop spans 14 amino acids. The CDR3 DNA reads as TGCGCCAGCAGCTTGAGTGGACAGGGAGATACGCAGTATTTT. This translates into CASSLSGQGDTQYF.